Included here is one T cell receptor (beta chain) sequence, with context. The entry originates in a study of blood T cell repertoires in COVID-19. Assay used: immunoSEQ multiplex PCR; TCRdb lists only in-frame clones, some missing. The table shows roughly 60,000 clones, with 70% to 90% occurring only once. Germline V gives CDR1 MNHEY, CDR2 SVGAGI. V lost 2 bases, J lost 6 bases, and 5 bases stayed unmatched. The CDR3 extends over 14 amino acids. Sequencing input: peripheral blood. The rearrangement uses TRBV6-5 and TRBJ2-7; 9 bases fit TRBD1. The source of this sequence is an elderly man with acute or convalescent COVID-19. The CDR3 DNA reads TGTGCCAGCAGTTACGCTGGGACAGGGACCGAGCAGTACTTC. This sequence encodes CASSYAGTGTEQYF.